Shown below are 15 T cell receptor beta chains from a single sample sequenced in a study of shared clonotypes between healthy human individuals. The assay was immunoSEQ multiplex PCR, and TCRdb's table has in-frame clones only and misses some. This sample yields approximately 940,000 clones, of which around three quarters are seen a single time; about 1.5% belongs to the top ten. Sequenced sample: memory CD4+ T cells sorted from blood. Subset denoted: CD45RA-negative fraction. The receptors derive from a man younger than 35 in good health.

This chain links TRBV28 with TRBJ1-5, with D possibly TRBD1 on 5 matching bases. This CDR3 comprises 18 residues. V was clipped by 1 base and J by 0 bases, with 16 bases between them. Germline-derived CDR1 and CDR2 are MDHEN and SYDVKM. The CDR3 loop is CASSLFHGGGSSNQPQHF. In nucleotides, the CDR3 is TGTGCCAGCAGTTTATTTCATGGGGGGGGAAGTAGCAATCAGCCCCAGCATTTT. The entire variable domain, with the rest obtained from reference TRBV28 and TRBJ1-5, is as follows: DVKVTQSSRYLVKRTGEKVFLECVQDMDHENMFWYRQDPGLGLRLIYFSYDVKMKEKGDIPEGYSVSREKKERFSLILESASTNQTSMYLCASSLFHGGGSSNQPQHFGDGTRLSIL.

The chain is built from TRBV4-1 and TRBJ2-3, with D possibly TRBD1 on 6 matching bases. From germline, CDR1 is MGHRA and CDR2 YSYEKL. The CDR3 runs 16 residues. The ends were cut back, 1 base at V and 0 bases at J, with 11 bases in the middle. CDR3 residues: CASSQGRQVSTDTQYF. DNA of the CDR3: TGCGCCAGCAGCCAAGGCCGACAGGTTAGCACAGATACGCAGTATTTT.

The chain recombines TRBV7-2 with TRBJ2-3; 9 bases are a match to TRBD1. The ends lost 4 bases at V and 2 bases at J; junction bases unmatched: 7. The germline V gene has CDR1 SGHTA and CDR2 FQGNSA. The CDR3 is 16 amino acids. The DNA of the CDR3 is TGTGCCAGCAGCTCCTCCCGGACAGGGGTCACAGATACGCAGTATTTT. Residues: CASSSSRTGVTDTQYF.

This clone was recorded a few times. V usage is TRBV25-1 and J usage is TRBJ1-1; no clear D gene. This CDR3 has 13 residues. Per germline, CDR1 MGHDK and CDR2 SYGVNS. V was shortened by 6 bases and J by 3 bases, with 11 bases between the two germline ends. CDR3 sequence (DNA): TGTGCCAGCAGATCCGACACCCACACTGAAGCTTTCTTT. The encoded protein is CASRSDTHTEAFF.

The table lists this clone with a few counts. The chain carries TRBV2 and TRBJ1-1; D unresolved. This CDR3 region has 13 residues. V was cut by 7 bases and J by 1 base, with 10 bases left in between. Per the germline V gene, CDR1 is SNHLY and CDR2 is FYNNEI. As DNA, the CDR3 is TGTGCCAGCAATTTACAAACGAACACTGAAGCTTTCTTT. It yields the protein CASNLQTNTEAFF.

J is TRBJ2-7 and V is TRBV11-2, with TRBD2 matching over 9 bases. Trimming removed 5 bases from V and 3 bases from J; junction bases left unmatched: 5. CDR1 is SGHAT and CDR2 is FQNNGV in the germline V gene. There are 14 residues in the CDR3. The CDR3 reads CASSPSGANYEQYF. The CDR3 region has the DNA TGTGCCAGCAGCCCTAGCGGGGCCAACTACGAGCAGTACTTC.

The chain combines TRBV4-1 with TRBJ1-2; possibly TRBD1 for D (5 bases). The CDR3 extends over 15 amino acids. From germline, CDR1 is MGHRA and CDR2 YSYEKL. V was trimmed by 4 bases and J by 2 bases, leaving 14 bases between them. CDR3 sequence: CASSPAQTANYGYTF. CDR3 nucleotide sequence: TGCGCCAGCAGCCCAGCCCAGACAGCCAACTATGGCTACACCTTC.

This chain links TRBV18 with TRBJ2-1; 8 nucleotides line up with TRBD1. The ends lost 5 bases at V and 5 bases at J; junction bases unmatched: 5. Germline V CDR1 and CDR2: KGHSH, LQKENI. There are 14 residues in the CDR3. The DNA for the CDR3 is TGTGCCAGCTCATCGACAGGGGCAGACAATGAGCAGTTCTTC. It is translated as CASSSTGADNEQFF.

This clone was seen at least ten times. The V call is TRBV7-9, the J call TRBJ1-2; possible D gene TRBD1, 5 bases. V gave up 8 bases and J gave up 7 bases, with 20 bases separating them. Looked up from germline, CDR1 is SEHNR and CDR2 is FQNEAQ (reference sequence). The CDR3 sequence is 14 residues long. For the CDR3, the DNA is TGTGCCAGCGGCTCAGGGACGGAGGGTAGTGGCTACACCTTC. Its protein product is CASGSGTEGSGYTF.

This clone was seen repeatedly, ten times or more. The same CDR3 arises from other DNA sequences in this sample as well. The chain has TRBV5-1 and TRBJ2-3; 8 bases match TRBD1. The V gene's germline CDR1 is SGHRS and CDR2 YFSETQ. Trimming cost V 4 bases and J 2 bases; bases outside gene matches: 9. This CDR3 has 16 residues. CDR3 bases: TGCGCCAGCAGCCGATTCGGACAGGGTAACACAGATACGCAGTATTTT. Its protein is CASSRFGQGNTDTQYF. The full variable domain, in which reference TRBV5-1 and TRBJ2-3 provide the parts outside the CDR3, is KAGVTQTPRYLIKTRGQQVTLSCSPISGHRSVSWYQQTPGQGLQFLFEYFSETQRNKGNFPGRFSGRQFSNSRSEMNVSTLELGDSALYLCASSRFGQGNTDTQYFGPGTRLTVL.

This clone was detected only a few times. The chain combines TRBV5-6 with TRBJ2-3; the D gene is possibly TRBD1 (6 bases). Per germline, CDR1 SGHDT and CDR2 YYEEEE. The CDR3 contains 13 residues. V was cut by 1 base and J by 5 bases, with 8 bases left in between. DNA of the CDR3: TGTGCCAGCAGCTTGAGGGGGATAGATACGCAGTATTTT. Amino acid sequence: CASSLRGIDTQYF.

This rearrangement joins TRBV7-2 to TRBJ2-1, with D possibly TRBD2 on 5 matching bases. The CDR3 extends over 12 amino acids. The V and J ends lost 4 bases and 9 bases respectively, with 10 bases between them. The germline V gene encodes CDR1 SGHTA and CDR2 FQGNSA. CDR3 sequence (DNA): TGTGCCAGCAGCTCTCAAGGGAGTGAGCAGTTCTTC. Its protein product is CASSSQGSEQFF.

CDR3 nucleotide sequence: TGTGCCAGCAGCGTGGGTCCGTACGACGTAACACTCACAGATACGCAGTATTTT. It translates to CASSVGPYDVTLTDTQYF. This sequence joins TRBV9 and TRBJ2-3; D unclear. The CDR3 consists of 18 residues. Germline CDR1 and CDR2: SGDLS and YYNGEE. Trimming removed 2 bases from V and 2 bases from J, with 21 bases in between.

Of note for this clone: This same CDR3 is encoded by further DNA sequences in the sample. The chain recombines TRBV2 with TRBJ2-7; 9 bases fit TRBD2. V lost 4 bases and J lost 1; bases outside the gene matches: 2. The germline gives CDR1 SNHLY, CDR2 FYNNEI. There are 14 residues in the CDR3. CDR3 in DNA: TGTGCCAGCAGTGTTGCGGGGGGGTCCTACGAGCAGTACTTC. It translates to CASSVAGGSYEQYF.

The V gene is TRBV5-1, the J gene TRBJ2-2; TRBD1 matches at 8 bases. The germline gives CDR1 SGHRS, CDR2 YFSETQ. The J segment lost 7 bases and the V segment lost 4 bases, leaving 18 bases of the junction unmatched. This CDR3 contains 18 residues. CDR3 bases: TGCGCCAGCAGCCACAGTCCCGGGACAGGAGGCCTTGGCGGGGAGCTGTTTTTT. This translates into CASSHSPGTGGLGGELFF.